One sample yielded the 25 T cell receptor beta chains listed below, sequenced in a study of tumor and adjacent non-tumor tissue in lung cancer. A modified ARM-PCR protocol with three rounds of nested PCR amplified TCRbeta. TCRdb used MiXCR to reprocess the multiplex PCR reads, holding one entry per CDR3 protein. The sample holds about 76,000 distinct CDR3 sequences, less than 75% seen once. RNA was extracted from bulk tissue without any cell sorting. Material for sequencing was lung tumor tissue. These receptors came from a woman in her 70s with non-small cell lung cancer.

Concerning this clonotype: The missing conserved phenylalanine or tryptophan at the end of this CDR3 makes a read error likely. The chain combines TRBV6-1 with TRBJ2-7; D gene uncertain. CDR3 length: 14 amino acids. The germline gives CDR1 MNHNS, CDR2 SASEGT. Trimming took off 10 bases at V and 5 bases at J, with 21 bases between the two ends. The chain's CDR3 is CAITLGGAWNEQYI. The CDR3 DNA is TGTGCCATCACCCTTGGTGGTGCCTGGAACGAGCAGTACATC.

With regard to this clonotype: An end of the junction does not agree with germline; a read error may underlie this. CDR3 residues: CGSSSQGRFEAFF. DNA for the CDR3: TGTGGCAGCAGCTCTCAGGGAAGGTTTGAGGCTTTCTTT. The chain has TRBV11-1 and TRBJ1-1; possible D gene TRBD1, 5 bases. In germline, CDR1 is SGHAT, CDR2 FQDESV (reference sequence). The CDR3 consists of 13 residues.

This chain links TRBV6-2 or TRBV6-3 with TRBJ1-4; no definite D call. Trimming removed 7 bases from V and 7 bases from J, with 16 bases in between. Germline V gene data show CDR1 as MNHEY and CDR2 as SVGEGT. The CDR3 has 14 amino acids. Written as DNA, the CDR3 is TGTGCCAGCAACGAGGTTGCAGGAGGTGAAAAACTGTTTTTT. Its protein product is CASNEVAGGEKLFF.

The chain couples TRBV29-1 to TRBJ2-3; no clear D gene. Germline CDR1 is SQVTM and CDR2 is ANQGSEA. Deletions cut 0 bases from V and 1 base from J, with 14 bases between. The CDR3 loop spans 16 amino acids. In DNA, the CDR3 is TGCAGCGTTGAAGATCACGGACGGTATGGCACAGATACGCAGTATTTT. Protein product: CSVEDHGRYGTDTQYF.

The CDR3 protein is CVSRTNSPLDAFF. DNA for the CDR3: TGTGTCAGTAGAACAAACAGTCCCCTGGATGCTTTCTTT. The rearrangement links TRBV6-2 or TRBV6-3 to TRBJ1-1; D remains unclear. Per germline, CDR1 MNHEY and CDR2 SVGEGT. This CDR3 contains 13 residues.

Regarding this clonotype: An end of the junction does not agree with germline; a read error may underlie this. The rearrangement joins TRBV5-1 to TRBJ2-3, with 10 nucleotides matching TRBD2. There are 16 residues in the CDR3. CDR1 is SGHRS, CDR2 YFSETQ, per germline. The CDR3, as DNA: TGCGCCAGCAGCCGCGCTAGCGGGAGTGAGACAGGTACGCACTATTTT. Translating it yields CASSRASGSETGTHYF. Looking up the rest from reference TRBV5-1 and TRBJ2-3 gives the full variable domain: KAGVTQTPRYLIKTRGQQVTLSCSPISGHRSVSWYQQTPGQGLQFLFEYFSETQRNKGNFPGRFSGRQFSNSRSEMNVSTLELGDSALYLCASSRASGSETGTHYFGPGTRLTVL.

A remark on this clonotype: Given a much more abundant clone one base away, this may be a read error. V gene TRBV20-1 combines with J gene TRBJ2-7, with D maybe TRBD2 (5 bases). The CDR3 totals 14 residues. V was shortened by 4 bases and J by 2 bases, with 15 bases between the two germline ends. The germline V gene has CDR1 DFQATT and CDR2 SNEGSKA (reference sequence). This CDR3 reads CSATPVGAPYEQYF. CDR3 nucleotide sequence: TGCAGTGCTACCCCAGTGGGAGCTCCCTACGAGCAGTACTTC.

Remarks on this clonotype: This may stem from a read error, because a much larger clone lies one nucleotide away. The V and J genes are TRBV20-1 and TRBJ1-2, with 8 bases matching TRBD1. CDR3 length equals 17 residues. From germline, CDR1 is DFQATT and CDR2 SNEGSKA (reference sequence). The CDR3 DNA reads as TGCAGTGCTAGAGTTACGGGACAGGCACGCGGATTTTATGGCTACAGCTTC. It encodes CSARVTGQARGFYGYSF.

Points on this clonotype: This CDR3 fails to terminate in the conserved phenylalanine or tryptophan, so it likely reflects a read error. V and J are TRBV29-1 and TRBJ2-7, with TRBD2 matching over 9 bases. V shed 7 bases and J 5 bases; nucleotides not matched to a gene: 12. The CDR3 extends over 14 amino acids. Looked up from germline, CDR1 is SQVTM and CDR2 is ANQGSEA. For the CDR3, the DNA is TGCAGCGCTGATTCGGGAAGCGGGGGGAACGAGCAGTACATC. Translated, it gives CSADSGSGGNEQYI.

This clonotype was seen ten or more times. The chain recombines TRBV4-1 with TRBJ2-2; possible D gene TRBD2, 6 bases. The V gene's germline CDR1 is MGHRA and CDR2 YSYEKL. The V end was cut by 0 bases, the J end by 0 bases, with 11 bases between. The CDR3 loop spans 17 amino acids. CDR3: CASSQDPGEANTGELFF. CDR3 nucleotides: TGCGCCAGCAGCCAAGATCCCGGGGAGGCGAACACCGGGGAGCTGTTTTTT.

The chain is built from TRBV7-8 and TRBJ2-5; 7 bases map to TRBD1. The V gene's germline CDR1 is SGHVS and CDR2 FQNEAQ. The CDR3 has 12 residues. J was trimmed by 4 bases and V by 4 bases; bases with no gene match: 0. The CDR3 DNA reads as TGTGCCAGCAGCTCAGGGGGAGAGACCCAGTACTTC. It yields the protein CASSSGGETQYF.

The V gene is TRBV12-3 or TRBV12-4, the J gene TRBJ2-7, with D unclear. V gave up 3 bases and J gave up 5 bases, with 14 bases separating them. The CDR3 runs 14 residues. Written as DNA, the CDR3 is TGTGCCAGCAGTTTGGATAAGGTATATCACGAGCAGTACTTC. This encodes CASSLDKVYHEQYF.

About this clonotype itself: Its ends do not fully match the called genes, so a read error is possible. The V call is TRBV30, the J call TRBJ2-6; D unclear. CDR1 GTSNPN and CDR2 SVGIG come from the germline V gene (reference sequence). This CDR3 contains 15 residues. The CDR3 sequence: CARSGKAAGANVLTF. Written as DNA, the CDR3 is TGTGCCAGGAGTGGGAAAGCAGCTGGGGCCAACGTCCTGACTTTC.

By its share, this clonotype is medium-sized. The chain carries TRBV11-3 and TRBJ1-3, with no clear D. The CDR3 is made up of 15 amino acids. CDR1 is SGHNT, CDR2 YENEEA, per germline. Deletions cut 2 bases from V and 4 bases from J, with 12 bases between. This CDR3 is CASSLHSGVGNTIYF. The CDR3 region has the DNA TGTGCCAGCAGCTTACATTCCGGGGTCGGAAACACCATATATTTT.

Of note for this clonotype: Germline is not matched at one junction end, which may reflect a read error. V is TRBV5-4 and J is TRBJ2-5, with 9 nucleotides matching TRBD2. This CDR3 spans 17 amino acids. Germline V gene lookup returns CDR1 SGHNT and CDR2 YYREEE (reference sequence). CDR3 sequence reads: CASSSLLAGPEGETQYF. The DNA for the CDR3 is TGTGCAAGCAGCTCCCTACTAGCGGGCCCGGAGGGAGAGACCCAGTACTTC.

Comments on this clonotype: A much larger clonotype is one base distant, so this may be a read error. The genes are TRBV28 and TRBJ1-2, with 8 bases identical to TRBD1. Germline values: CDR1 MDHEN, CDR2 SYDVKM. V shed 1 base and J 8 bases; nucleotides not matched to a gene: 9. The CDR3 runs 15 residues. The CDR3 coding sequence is TGTGCCAGCAGTTTATTCGCGACAGGGGATCGGGGCTACACCTTC. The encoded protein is CASSLFATGDRGYTF.

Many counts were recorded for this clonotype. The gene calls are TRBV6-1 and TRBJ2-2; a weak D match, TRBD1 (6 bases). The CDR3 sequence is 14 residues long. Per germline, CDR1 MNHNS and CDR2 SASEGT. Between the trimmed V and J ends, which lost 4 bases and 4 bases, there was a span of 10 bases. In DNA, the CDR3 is TGTGCCAGCAGTGTGGACAGTTCCACCGGGGAGCTGTTTTTT. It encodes CASSVDSSTGELFF.

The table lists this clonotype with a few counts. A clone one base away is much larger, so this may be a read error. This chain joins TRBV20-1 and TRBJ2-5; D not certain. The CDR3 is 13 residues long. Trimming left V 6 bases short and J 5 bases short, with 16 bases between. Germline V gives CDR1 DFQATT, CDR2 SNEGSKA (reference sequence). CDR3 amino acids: CSARNTALETQYF. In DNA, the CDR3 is TGCAGTGCCCGGAATACAGCGTTGGAGACCCAGTACTTC.

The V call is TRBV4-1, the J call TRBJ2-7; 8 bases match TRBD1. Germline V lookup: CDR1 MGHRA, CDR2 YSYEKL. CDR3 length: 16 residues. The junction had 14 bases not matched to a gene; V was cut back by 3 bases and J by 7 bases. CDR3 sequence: CASSHLTGQGACEQYF. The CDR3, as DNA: TGCGCCAGCAGCCACCTGACCGGACAGGGAGCTTGTGAGCAGTACTTC.

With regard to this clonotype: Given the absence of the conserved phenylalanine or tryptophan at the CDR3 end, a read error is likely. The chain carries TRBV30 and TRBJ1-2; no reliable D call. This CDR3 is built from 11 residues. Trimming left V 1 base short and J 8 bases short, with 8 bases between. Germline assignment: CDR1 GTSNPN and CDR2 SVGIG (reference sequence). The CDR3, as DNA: TGTGCCTGGAGTGGGGCGTCCGGCTACACCTCC. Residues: CAWSGASGYTS.

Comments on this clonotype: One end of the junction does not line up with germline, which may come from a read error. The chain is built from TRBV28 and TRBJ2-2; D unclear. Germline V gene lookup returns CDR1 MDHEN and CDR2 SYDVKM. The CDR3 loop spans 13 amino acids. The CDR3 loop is CASNILNAGELFF. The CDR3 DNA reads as TGTGCCAGCAATATCTTGAACGCCGGGGAGCTGTTTTTT.

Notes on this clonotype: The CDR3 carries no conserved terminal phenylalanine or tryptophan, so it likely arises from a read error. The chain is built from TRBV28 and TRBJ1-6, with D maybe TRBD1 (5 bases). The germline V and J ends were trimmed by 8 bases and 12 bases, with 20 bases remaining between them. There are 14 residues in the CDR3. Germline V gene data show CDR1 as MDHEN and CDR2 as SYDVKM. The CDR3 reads CASGATAGGLPLHS. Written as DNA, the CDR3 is TGTGCCAGCGGAGCGACAGCAGGAGGTCTACCCCTCCACTCT.

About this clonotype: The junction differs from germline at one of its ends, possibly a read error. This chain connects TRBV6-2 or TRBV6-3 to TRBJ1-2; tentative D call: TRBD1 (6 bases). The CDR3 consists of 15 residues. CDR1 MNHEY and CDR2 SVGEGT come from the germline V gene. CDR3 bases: TGTGTCAGCAACGACTCTGGGGGCGAAAACTATGACTACACCTTC. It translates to CVSNDSGGENYDYTF.

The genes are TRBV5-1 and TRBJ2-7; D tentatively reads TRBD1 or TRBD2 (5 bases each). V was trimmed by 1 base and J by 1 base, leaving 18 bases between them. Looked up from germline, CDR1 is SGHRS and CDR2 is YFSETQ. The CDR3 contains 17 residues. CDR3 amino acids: CASSLPGTKSLSYEQYF. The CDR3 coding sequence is TGCGCCAGCAGCTTGCCTGGGACGAAGAGTCTATCCTACGAGCAGTACTTC.

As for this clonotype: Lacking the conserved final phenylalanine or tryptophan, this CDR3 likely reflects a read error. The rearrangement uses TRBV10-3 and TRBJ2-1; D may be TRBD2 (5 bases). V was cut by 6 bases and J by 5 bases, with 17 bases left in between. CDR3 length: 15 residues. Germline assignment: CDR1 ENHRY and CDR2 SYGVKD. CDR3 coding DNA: TGTGCCATCAGCGTCGAGTGGGAGTCGAACAATGAGCAGTTCTCC. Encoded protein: CAISVEWESNNEQFS.